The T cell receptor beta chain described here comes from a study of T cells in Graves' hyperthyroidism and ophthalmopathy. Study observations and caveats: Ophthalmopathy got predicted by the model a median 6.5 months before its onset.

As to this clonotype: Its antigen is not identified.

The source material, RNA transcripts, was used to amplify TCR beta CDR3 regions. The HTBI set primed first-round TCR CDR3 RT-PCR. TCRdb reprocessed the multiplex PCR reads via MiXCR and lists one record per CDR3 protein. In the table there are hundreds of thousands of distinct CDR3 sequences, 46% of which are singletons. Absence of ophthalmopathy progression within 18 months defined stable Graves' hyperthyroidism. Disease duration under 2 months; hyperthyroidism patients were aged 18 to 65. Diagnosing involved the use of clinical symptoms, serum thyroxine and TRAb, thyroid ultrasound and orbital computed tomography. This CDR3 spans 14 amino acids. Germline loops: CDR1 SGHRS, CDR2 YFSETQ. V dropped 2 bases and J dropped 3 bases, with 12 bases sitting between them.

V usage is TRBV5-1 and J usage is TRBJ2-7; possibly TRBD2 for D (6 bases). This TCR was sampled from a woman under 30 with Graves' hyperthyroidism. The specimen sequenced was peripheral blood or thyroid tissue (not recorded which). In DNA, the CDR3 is TGCGCCAGCAGCTTTGTCGGGGGAAACTACGAGCAGTACTTC. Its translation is CASSFVGGNYEQYF.